This is a list of T cell receptor beta chains from one sample in a study of OX40 agonist ivuxolimab in advanced cancers. The protocol was immunoSEQ multiplex PCR, while the TCRdb copy is restricted to in-frame clones and leaves out a portion. Of about 54,000 clones listed, over 75% are singletons. The input for sequencing was CD4+ or CD8+ T cells sorted from blood, taken in a trial of the OX40 agonist ivuxolimab. These receptors all come from an adult with an advanced solid tumor such as melanoma, head and neck, liver or kidney cancer. Both conserved end residues are part of each CDR3. A D gene is named only where the DNA matches it firmly. The listing skips clone size in some rows; elsewhere it reads once, few, many or a size class.

clone_size: NA; d_call: TRBD2; j_call: TRBJ2-1; v_call: TRBV4-1; cdr3_aa: CASSQMKGTNNEQFF; cdr3_nt: TGCGCCAGCAGCCAAATGAAGGGGACTAACAATGAGCAGTTCTTC
clone_size: NA; d_call: NA; j_call: TRBJ1-2; v_call: TRBV7-3; cdr3_aa: CASSPPRSNYGYTF; cdr3_nt: TGTGCCAGCAGTCCCCCCCGGTCTAACTATGGCTACACCTTC
clone_size: NA; d_call: NA; j_call: TRBJ2-5; v_call: TRBV13; cdr3_aa: CASSLSWETQKEETQYF; cdr3_nt: TGTGCCAGCAGCTTAAGCTGGGAGACACAAAAGGAAGAGACCCAGTACTTC
clone_size: NA; d_call: TRBD2; j_call: TRBJ2-1; v_call: TRBV7-9; cdr3_aa: CASQTSGRNEQFF; cdr3_nt: TGTGCCAGCCAAACTAGCGGGAGGAATGAGCAGTTCTTC
clone_size: NA; d_call: NA; j_call: TRBJ2-7; v_call: TRBV15; cdr3_aa: CATSRGGLQSSYEQYF; cdr3_nt: TGTGCCACCAGCAGAGGAGGACTACAAAGCTCCTACGAGCAGTACTTC
clone_size: NA; d_call: NA; j_call: TRBJ2-5; v_call: TRBV6-6; cdr3_aa: CASRRAETGAFQTQYF; cdr3_nt: TGTGCCAGCCGACGGGCAGAGACGGGAGCTTTTCAGACCCAGTACTTC
clone_size: few; d_call: NA; j_call: TRBJ2-3; v_call: TRBV7-9; cdr3_aa: CASSLVRGSSTDTQYF; cdr3_nt: TGTGCCAGCAGCTTAGTGCGGGGTAGCTCCACAGATACGCAGTATTTT
clone_size: NA; d_call: TRBD1; j_call: TRBJ2-2; v_call: TRBV5-4; cdr3_aa: CASSLVLGQGRGELFF; cdr3_nt: TGTGCCAGCAGCTTGGTACTAGGACAGGGGCGCGGGGAGCTGTTTTTT
clone_size: NA; d_call: NA; j_call: TRBJ1-4; v_call: TRBV18; cdr3_aa: CASSPRDKSHEKLFF; cdr3_nt: TGTGCCAGCTCACCTCGGGACAAATCTCATGAAAAACTGTTTTTT
clone_size: NA; d_call: TRBD2; j_call: TRBJ2-2; v_call: TRBV29-1; cdr3_aa: CSAFTSANTGELFF; cdr3_nt: TGCAGCGCCTTCACTAGCGCGAACACCGGGGAGCTGTTTTTT
clone_size: NA; d_call: NA; j_call: TRBJ1-1; v_call: TRBV6-5; cdr3_aa: CASSYWSGPAFF; cdr3_nt: TGTGCCAGCAGTTACTGGTCCGGGCCCGCTTTCTTT
clone_size: once; d_call: NA; j_call: TRBJ1-1; v_call: TRBV6-5; cdr3_aa: CASRSDSLNTEAFF; cdr3_nt: TGTGCCAGCAGGTCCGACAGCCTGAACACTGAAGCTTTCTTT
clone_size: NA; d_call: TRBD2; j_call: TRBJ2-2; v_call: TRBV7-2; cdr3_aa: CASSPTSDPGELFF; cdr3_nt: TGTGCCAGCAGTCCCACTAGCGACCCCGGGGAGCTGTTTTTT
clone_size: once; d_call: NA; j_call: TRBJ2-7; v_call: TRBV28; cdr3_aa: CASSPGPYEQYF; cdr3_nt: TGTGCCAGCAGTCCCGGTCCCTACGAGCAGTACTTC
clone_size: NA; d_call: NA; j_call: TRBJ2-2; v_call: TRBV7-6; cdr3_aa: CASSLAGAGELFF; cdr3_nt: TGTGCCAGCAGCTTAGCGGGGGCCGGGGAGCTGTTTTTT
clone_size: NA; d_call: NA; j_call: TRBJ2-7; v_call: TRBV21-1; cdr3_aa: CASTHRILYEQYF; cdr3_nt: TGTGCCAGCACCCACAGGATCCTCTACGAGCAGTACTTC
clone_size: once; d_call: TRBD1; j_call: TRBJ2-7; v_call: TRBV18; cdr3_aa: CASSPSSGQGSSYEQYF; cdr3_nt: TGTGCCAGCTCACCATCATCTGGACAGGGGAGCTCCTACGAGCAGTACTTC
clone_size: NA; d_call: NA; j_call: TRBJ2-1; v_call: TRBV20-1; cdr3_aa: CSAGTNEQFF; cdr3_nt: TGCAGTGCTGGAACCAATGAGCAGTTCTTC
clone_size: NA; d_call: NA; j_call: TRBJ2-1; v_call: TRBV2; cdr3_aa: CASRRPSYNEQFF; cdr3_nt: TGTGCCAGCAGGAGGCCCTCCTACAATGAGCAGTTCTTC
clone_size: NA; d_call: TRBD1; j_call: TRBJ1-1; v_call: TRBV27; cdr3_aa: CASYKQGVRKAFF; cdr3_nt: TGTGCCAGCTATAAACAGGGGGTACGAAAAGCTTTCTTT
clone_size: NA; d_call: NA; j_call: TRBJ1-1; v_call: TRBV5-1; cdr3_aa: CASSLLFGQGSEAFF; cdr3_nt: TGCGCCAGCAGCTTGCTCTTCGGGCAGGGCTCTGAAGCTTTCTTT
clone_size: NA; d_call: TRBD2; j_call: TRBJ2-2; v_call: TRBV7-2; cdr3_aa: CASSLVAGASTGELFF; cdr3_nt: TGTGCCAGCAGCTTAGTGGCGGGAGCCTCCACCGGGGAGCTGTTTTTT
clone_size: NA; d_call: NA; j_call: TRBJ2-3; v_call: TRBV11-1; cdr3_aa: CASSPQRDTQYF; cdr3_nt: TGTGCCAGCAGCCCGCAGAGAGATACGCAGTATTTT
clone_size: NA; d_call: NA; j_call: TRBJ2-7; v_call: TRBV30; cdr3_aa: CAWSVGGDSYEQYF; cdr3_nt: TGTGCCTGGAGTGTAGGGGGGGACTCCTACGAGCAGTACTTC
clone_size: NA; d_call: NA; j_call: TRBJ2-2; v_call: TRBV5-1; cdr3_aa: CASLDFLRLNTGELFF; cdr3_nt: TGCGCCAGCCTGGATTTCCTGCGGCTTAACACCGGGGAGCTGTTTTTT
clone_size: NA; d_call: NA; j_call: TRBJ2-5; v_call: TRBV6-5; cdr3_aa: CASSYYRAAGGTQYF; cdr3_nt: TGTGCCAGCAGTTACTACCGGGCTGCCGGCGGGACCCAGTACTTC
clone_size: NA; d_call: NA; j_call: TRBJ2-3; v_call: TRBV18; cdr3_aa: CASSPKDLGTSTDTQYF; cdr3_nt: TGTGCCAGCTCACCGAAAGACTTGGGTACTAGCACAGATACGCAGTATTTT
clone_size: few; d_call: NA; j_call: TRBJ1-5; v_call: TRBV4-2; cdr3_aa: CASSQDIGSSFYQPQHF; cdr3_nt: TGTGCCAGCAGCCAAGACATCGGCAGCTCCTTTTATCAGCCCCAGCATTTT
clone_size: NA; d_call: NA; j_call: TRBJ2-2; v_call: TRBV15; cdr3_aa: CATSRVDGNTGELFF; cdr3_nt: TGTGCCACCAGCAGAGTGGACGGGAACACCGGGGAGCTGTTTTTT
clone_size: NA; d_call: NA; j_call: TRBJ2-1; v_call: TRBV7-6; cdr3_aa: CASSPTGRPYNEQFF; cdr3_nt: TGTGCCAGCAGCCCGACAGGGAGGCCCTACAATGAGCAGTTCTTC
clone_size: NA; d_call: TRBD1; j_call: TRBJ2-7; v_call: TRBV10-1; cdr3_aa: CAILAEDRGCSYEQYF; cdr3_nt: TGCGCCATTCTTGCAGAGGACAGGGGATGTTCCTACGAGCAGTACTTC
clone_size: NA; d_call: NA; j_call: TRBJ1-5; v_call: TRBV6-1; cdr3_aa: CASSPGWPQHF; cdr3_nt: TGTGCCAGCAGCCCCGGGTGGCCCCAGCATTTT
clone_size: NA; d_call: NA; j_call: TRBJ2-7; v_call: TRBV18; cdr3_aa: CASSPENEQYF; cdr3_nt: TGTGCCAGCTCACCAGAGAACGAGCAGTACTTC
clone_size: NA; d_call: NA; j_call: TRBJ1-6; v_call: TRBV27; cdr3_aa: CASSLAGIPNSPLHF; cdr3_nt: TGTGCCAGCAGTTTAGCGGGGATACCTAATTCACCCCTCCACTTT
clone_size: NA; d_call: TRBD2; j_call: TRBJ2-7; v_call: TRBV19; cdr3_aa: CASSIIAGGSYEQYF; cdr3_nt: TGTGCCAGTAGTATCATCGCGGGAGGGTCCTACGAGCAGTACTTC
clone_size: NA; d_call: NA; j_call: TRBJ1-4; v_call: TRBV18; cdr3_aa: CASSPPARGGEKLFF; cdr3_nt: TGTGCCAGCTCACCACCGGCCAGGGGAGGGGAAAAACTGTTTTTT
clone_size: once; d_call: NA; j_call: TRBJ2-3; v_call: TRBV12-5; cdr3_aa: CASGITDTQYF; cdr3_nt: TGTGCTAGTGGTATCACAGATACGCAGTATTTT
clone_size: NA; d_call: TRBD2; j_call: TRBJ2-3; v_call: TRBV7-3; cdr3_aa: CASSLSSGSADTQYF; cdr3_nt: TGTGCCAGCAGCTTATCTAGCGGGAGTGCAGATACGCAGTATTTT
clone_size: NA; d_call: NA; j_call: TRBJ1-1; v_call: TRBV30; cdr3_aa: CAWSAQGSEAFF; cdr3_nt: TGTGCCTGGAGTGCCCAGGGTTCTGAAGCTTTCTTT
clone_size: NA; d_call: NA; j_call: TRBJ2-3; v_call: TRBV5-8; cdr3_aa: CASSPRTEESGTDTQYF; cdr3_nt: TGTGCCAGCAGCCCACGGACAGAGGAATCCGGCACAGATACGCAGTATTTT
clone_size: NA; d_call: TRBD1; j_call: TRBJ2-7; v_call: TRBV4-3; cdr3_aa: CASSQVGQLAYEQYF; cdr3_nt: TGCGCCAGCAGCCAGGTGGGACAGCTAGCCTACGAGCAGTACTTC